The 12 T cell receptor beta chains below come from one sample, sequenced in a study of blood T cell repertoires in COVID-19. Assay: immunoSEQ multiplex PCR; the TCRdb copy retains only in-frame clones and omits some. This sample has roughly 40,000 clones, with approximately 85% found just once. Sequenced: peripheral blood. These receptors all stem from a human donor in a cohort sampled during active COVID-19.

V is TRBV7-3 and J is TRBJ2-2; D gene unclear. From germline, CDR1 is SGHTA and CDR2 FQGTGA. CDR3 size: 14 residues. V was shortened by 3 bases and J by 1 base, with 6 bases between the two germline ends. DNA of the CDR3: TGTGCCAGCAGCTTGTCGGGGAACACCGGGGAGCTGTTTTTT. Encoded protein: CASSLSGNTGELFF.

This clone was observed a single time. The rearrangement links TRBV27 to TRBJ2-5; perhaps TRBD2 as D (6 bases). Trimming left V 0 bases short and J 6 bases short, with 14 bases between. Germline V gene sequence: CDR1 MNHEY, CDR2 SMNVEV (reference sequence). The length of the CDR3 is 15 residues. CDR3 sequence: CASSLSPGGVKTQYF. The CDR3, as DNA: TGTGCCAGCAGTTTATCGCCCGGCGGGGTGAAGACCCAGTACTTC.

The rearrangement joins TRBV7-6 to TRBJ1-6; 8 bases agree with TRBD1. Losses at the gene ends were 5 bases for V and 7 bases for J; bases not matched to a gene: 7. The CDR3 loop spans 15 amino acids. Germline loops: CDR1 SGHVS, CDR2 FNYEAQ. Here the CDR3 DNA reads TGTGCCAGCAGCCCAATCGACAGGGGAAATTCACCCCTCCACTTT. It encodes CASSPIDRGNSPLHF.

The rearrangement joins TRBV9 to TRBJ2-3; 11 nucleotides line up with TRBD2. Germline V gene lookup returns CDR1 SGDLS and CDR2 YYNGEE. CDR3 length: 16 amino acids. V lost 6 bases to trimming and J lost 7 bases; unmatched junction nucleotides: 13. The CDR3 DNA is TGTGCCAGCACCGCGGGACTAGCGGCCGTGGGGAATACGCAGTATTTT. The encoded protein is CASTAGLAAVGNTQYF.

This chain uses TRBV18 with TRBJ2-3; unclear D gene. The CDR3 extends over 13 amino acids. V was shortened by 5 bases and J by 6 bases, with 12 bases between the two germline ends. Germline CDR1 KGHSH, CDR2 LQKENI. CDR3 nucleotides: TGTGCCAGCTCAATTCAGCCTAGGGATACGCAGTATTTT. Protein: CASSIQPRDTQYF. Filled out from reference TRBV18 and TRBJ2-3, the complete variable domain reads NAGVMQNPRHLVRRRGQEARLRCSPMKGHSHVYWYRQLPEEGLKFMVYLQKENIIDESGMPKERFSAEFPKEGPSILRIQQVVRGDSAAYFCASSIQPRDTQYFGPGTRLTVL.

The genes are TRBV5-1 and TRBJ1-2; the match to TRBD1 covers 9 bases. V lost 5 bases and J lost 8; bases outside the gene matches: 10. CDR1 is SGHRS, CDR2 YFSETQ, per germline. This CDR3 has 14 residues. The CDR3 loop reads CASRAEQGAEGYTF. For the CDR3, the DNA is TGCGCCAGCAGGGCCGAACAGGGGGCAGAAGGCTACACCTTC. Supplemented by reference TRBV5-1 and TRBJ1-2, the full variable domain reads KAGVTQTPRYLIKTRGQQVTLSCSPISGHRSVSWYQQTPGQGLQFLFEYFSETQRNKGNFPGRFSGRQFSNSRSEMNVSTLELGDSALYLCASRAEQGAEGYTFGSGTRLTVV.

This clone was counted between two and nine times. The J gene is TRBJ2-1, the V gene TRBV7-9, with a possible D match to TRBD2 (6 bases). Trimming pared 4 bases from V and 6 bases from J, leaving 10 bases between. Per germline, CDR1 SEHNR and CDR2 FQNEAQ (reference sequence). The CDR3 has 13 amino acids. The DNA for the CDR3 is TGTGCCAGCAGCTGGGACTTACCCAATGAGCAGTTCTTC. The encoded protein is CASSWDLPNEQFF.

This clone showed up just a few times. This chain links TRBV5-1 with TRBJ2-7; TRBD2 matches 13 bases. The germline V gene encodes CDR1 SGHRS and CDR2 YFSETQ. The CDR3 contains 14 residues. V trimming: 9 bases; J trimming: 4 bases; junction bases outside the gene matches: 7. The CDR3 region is CATAWTSGGYEQYF. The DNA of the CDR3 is TGCGCCACCGCATGGACTAGCGGGGGTTACGAGCAGTACTTC.

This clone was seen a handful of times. The CDR3 DNA reads TGTGCCAGCAGCTTGAACAGTGATCAGCCCCAGCATTTT. This sequence encodes CASSLNSDQPQHF. The chain is built from TRBV5-8 and TRBJ1-5; D unclear. Germline V lookup: CDR1 SGHTS, CDR2 YDEGEE. Trimming removed 1 base at V and 5 bases at J, with 7 bases between. The CDR3 contains 13 residues.

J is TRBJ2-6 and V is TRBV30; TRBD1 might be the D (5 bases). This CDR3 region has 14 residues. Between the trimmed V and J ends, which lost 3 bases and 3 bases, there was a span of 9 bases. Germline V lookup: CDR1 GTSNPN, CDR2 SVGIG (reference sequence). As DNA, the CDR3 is TGTGCCTGGAGGATAAGGGGTGGGGCCAACGTCCTGACTTTC. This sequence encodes CAWRIRGGANVLTF. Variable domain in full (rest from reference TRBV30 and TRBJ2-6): SQTIHQWPATLVQPVGSPLSLECTVEGTSNPNLYWYRQAAGRGLQLLFYSVGIGQISSEVPQNLSASRPQDRQFILSSKKLLLSDSGFYLCAWRIRGGANVLTFGAGSRLTVL.

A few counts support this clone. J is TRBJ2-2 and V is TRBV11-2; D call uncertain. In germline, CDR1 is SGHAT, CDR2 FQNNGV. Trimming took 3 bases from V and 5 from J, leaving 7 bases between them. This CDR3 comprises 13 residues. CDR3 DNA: TGTGCCAGCAGCTTCATGAGAACCGGGGAGCTGTTTTTT. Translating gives CASSFMRTGELFF.

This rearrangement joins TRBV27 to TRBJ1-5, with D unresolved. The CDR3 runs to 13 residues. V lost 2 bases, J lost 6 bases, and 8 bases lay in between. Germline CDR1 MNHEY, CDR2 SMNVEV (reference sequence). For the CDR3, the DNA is TGTGCCAGCAGTTTAGCGGGGATTCAGCCCCAGCATTTT. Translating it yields CASSLAGIQPQHF.